The 23 T cell receptor beta chains below all came from one sample that was sequenced in a study of T-cell reconstitution after alpha-beta-depleted transplantation in children. Unique molecular identifiers were used in preparing the TCRbeta library. From the PCR reads, TCRdb called clonotypes with MiXCR, one entry per CDR3 protein. The top ten clones hold 2.2% of a sample with about 590,000 distinct CDR3 sequences, approximately 12% of them seen once. Sequenced material: PBMCs, mostly from graft donor cells, taken 360 days after TCRalphabeta/CD19-depleted stem cell transplant. The receptors derive from a male patient under 18 who had a stem cell transplant for acute myeloid leukemia, so the T cells may come from the graft donor.

This clonotype was observed many times. V gene TRBV29-1 combines with J gene TRBJ2-1, with 8 bases matching TRBD1. The CDR3 has 12 residues. J lost 11 bases, V lost 1 base, and 4 bases had no gene match. The germline V gene encodes CDR1 SQVTM and CDR2 ANQGSEA. The CDR3 is CSVEVWTGKQFF. In nucleotides, the CDR3 is TGCAGCGTTGAAGTTTGGACAGGGAAGCAGTTCTTC.

The rearrangement links TRBV10-1 to TRBJ2-7; D perhaps matches TRBD1 (6 bases). The CDR3 is made up of 11 amino acids. CDR1 and CDR2 (germline): WNHNN, SYGVQD (reference sequence). Trimming removed 6 bases at V and 6 bases at J, with 9 bases between. The CDR3 region is CASSHRAEQYF. The CDR3 coding sequence is TGCGCCAGCAGCCACAGGGCCGAGCAGTACTTC.

This clonotype has more than one count but fewer than ten. The chain recombines TRBV7-2 with TRBJ1-4; 8 bases fit TRBD1. Unmatched junction bases numbered 7, after V lost 3 bases and J lost 10 bases. This CDR3 is built from 14 residues. Germline V lookup: CDR1 SGHTA, CDR2 FQGNSA. In nucleotides, the CDR3 is TGTGCCAGCAGCTTGGACAGGGTAGAGGGAAAACTGTTTTTT. Translating gives CASSLDRVEGKLFF.

This clonotype showed up just a few times. The chain carries TRBV27 and TRBJ2-1, with 9 bases identical to TRBD2. CDR1 and CDR2 from the germline V gene are MNHEY and SMNVEV (reference sequence). CDR3 size: 15 residues. V lost 3 bases, J lost 4 bases, and 4 bases stayed unmatched. The CDR3 DNA follows: TGTGCCAGCAGTTTTAGCGGGAGATGGTACAATGAGCAGTTCTTC. This sequence encodes CASSFSGRWYNEQFF.

A remark on this clonotype: This may arise from a read error, as a much more abundant clone is one base away. The CDR3 DNA follows: TGTGCCAGCAGCTTCGGGACTATCTACGAGCAGTACTTC. Its protein is CASSFGTIYEQYF. The V call is TRBV7-9, the J call TRBJ2-7; 7 bases align to TRBD2. V shed 3 bases and J 3 bases; nucleotides not matched to a gene: 2. The V gene's germline CDR1 is SEHNR and CDR2 FQNEAQ (reference sequence). The CDR3 has 13 residues.

CDR3 sequence: CAISESTRDRHSTNEKLFF. CDR3 nucleotide sequence: TGTGCCATCAGTGAGTCGACTCGGGACAGACATTCAACTAATGAAAAACTGTTTTTT. The chain employs TRBV10-3 and TRBJ1-4; 7 nucleotides line up with TRBD1. The CDR3 consists of 19 residues. The junction had 10 bases not matched to a gene; V was cut back by 0 bases and J by 0 bases. From germline, CDR1 is ENHRY and CDR2 SYGVKD.

This chain links TRBV24-1 with TRBJ2-1; 7 nucleotides match TRBD1. The length of the CDR3 is 17 residues. The V gene's germline CDR1 is KGHDR and CDR2 SFDVKD. V lost 4 bases, J lost 4 bases, and 12 bases stayed unmatched. CDR3 coding DNA: TGTGCCACCAGTGACGCGACAGGGAAGGCCCTATACAATGAGCAGTTCTTC. Translated, it gives CATSDATGKALYNEQFF.

V and J are TRBV20-1 and TRBJ2-5; TRBD1 might be the D (5 bases). Trimming took off 7 bases at V and 0 bases at J, with 18 bases between the two ends. This CDR3 is built from 15 residues. Germline CDR1 is DFQATT and CDR2 is SNEGSKA (reference sequence). In nucleotides, the CDR3 is TGCAGTGGATCGGAGCAGGGCGAGTACCAAGAGACCCAGTACTTC. Translation gives CSGSEQGEYQETQYF.

This clonotype was observed a handful of times. The rearrangement joins TRBV5-1 to TRBJ2-1; 15 bases fit TRBD2. The CDR3 loop spans 17 amino acids. Germline V gene sequence: CDR1 SGHRS, CDR2 YFSETQ. The trim removed 5 bases at V and 10 bases at J, leaving 13 bases unmatched. The CDR3 region has the DNA TGCGCCAGCAGTCCTCATAGATCGGGACTAGCGGGAGGCGAGCAGTTCTTC. Amino acid sequence: CASSPHRSGLAGGEQFF.

Comments on this clonotype: A much larger clone sits a single nucleotide away, making a read error possible. In nucleotides, the CDR3 is TGTGCCAGCAGTTTGCGGGAGGGAGAGACCCAGTACTTC. Encoded protein: CASSLREGETQYF. The chain joins TRBV28 to TRBJ2-5; 9 bases map to TRBD2. There are 13 residues in the CDR3. Germline assignment: CDR1 MDHEN and CDR2 SYDVKM. Trimming took 3 bases from V and 4 from J; bases not matched to a gene: 0.

At least ten counts were recorded for this clonotype. V is TRBV15 and J is TRBJ1-1; possibly TRBD1 for D (6 bases). The CDR3 covers 15 residues. Germline V gene lookup returns CDR1 LNHNV and CDR2 YYDKDF (reference sequence). Trimming removed 8 bases from V and 1 base from J, with 17 bases in between. The DNA of the CDR3 is TGTGCCACCCGATTTGGGGGGCGAGGGAACACTGAAGCTTTCTTT. It translates to CATRFGGRGNTEAFF.

The chain combines TRBV15 with TRBJ2-7, with D perhaps matching TRBD2 (6 bases). Per the germline V gene, CDR1 is LNHNV and CDR2 is YYDKDF (reference sequence). There are 14 residues in the CDR3. Trimming pared 7 bases from V and 6 bases from J, leaving 19 bases between. This CDR3 is CATTRSRGKSEQYF. The CDR3 DNA reads TGTGCCACCACCCGAAGCCGGGGGAAGAGCGAGCAGTACTTC.

This clonotype was picked up a small number of times. The chain carries TRBV6-5 and TRBJ2-5, with D hard to call. V was cut by 4 bases and J by 1 base, with 13 bases left in between. Germline loops: CDR1 MNHEY, CDR2 SVGAGI. The CDR3 contains 15 residues. This CDR3 reads CASSSRARGQETQYF. DNA for the CDR3: TGTGCCAGCAGTTCCCGGGCCCGAGGCCAAGAGACCCAGTACTTC.

The sample holds a few counts of this clonotype. This chain joins TRBV3-1 and TRBJ2-7; tentative D call: TRBD2 (6 bases). The CDR3 runs to 14 residues. Trimming stripped 4 bases from V and 10 bases from J, with 20 bases between. Germline CDR1 reads LGHDT; CDR2 reads YNNKEL (reference sequence). DNA of the CDR3: TGTGCCAGCAGCCCCGTCCGGGACTCCGGCCCTCAGTACTTC. Amino acid sequence: CASSPVRDSGPQYF.

This clonotype has only a few counts. This chain uses TRBV29-1 with TRBJ2-2; D ambiguous. There are 11 residues in the CDR3. The V end lost 4 bases, the J end lost 6 bases, and 6 bases lay between the germline ends. The germline V gene encodes CDR1 SQVTM and CDR2 ANQGSEA. The DNA of the CDR3 is TGCAGCGTTGGTTGGTCCGGGGAGCTGTTTTTT. Translating gives CSVGWSGELFF.

The sample holds a few counts of this clonotype. The chain carries TRBV5-1 and TRBJ2-7; 9 bases align to TRBD1. Germline CDR1 reads SGHRS; CDR2 reads YFSETQ. The V gene end was trimmed by 4 bases and the J gene end by 3 bases; junction bases not matched to a gene: 11. This CDR3 is 16 amino acids long. In nucleotides, the CDR3 is TGCGCCAGCAGCAGCAACCCGGGACAGGGAAACTACGAGCAGTACTTC. It specifies CASSSNPGQGNYEQYF.

The genes are TRBV5-1 and TRBJ1-4; the D gene is possibly TRBD1 (5 bases). CDR1 SGHRS and CDR2 YFSETQ come from the germline V gene. The V end lost 4 bases, the J end lost 0 bases, and 16 bases lay between the germline ends. The CDR3 is 17 residues long. In nucleotides, the CDR3 is TGCGCCAGCAGCCCGGGAGGACACCCGGCAACTAATGAAAAACTGTTTTTT. It encodes CASSPGGHPATNEKLFF.

This clonotype was recorded at least ten times. The chain recombines TRBV29-1 with TRBJ2-1; 7 nucleotides line up with TRBD2. The CDR3 covers 14 residues. Looked up from germline, CDR1 is SQVTM and CDR2 is ANQGSEA. Losses at the gene ends were 7 bases for V and 0 bases for J; bases not matched to a gene: 6. CDR3 amino acids: CSAITSDSYNEQFF. The CDR3 bases are TGCAGCGCCATTACTAGCGACTCCTACAATGAGCAGTTCTTC.

Many counts were recorded for this clonotype. The J gene is TRBJ1-5, the V gene TRBV28; maybe TRBD1 (5 bases). The CDR3 contains 13 residues. From germline, CDR1 is MDHEN and CDR2 SYDVKM. V lost 7 bases and J lost 7, with 14 bases in between. CDR3 in amino acids: CASKSGANQPQHF. The CDR3 DNA sequence: TGTGCCAGCAAGTCCGGGGCGAACCAGCCCCAGCATTTT.

This clonotype was counted a few times. CDR3 sequence: CASSYRAKEKLFF. In nucleotides, the CDR3 is TGTGCCAGCAGTTACAGGGCAAAAGAAAAACTGTTTTTT. The V and J genes are TRBV6-5 and TRBJ1-4; unclear D gene. Deletions cut 2 bases from V and 8 bases from J, with 9 bases between. The CDR3 has 13 residues. Germline CDR1 MNHEY, CDR2 SVGAGI.

This clonotype was detected a few times. The rearrangement joins TRBV4-3 to TRBJ1-5, with D maybe TRBD1 (5 bases). Trimming left V 1 base short and J 4 bases short, with 11 bases between. From germline, CDR1 is LGHNA and CDR2 YSLEER. The CDR3 runs 15 residues. The CDR3 reads CASSQVRAGNQPQHF. For the CDR3, the DNA is TGCGCCAGCAGCCAAGTTAGGGCAGGGAATCAGCCCCAGCATTTT.

Ten or more counts support this clonotype. The rearrangement uses TRBV2 and TRBJ2-2; no firm D call. The V gene lost 4 bases and the J gene lost 0 bases, with 9 bases spanning the gap. The CDR3 sequence is 15 residues long. Looked up from germline, CDR1 is SNHLY and CDR2 is FYNNEI. CDR3 nucleotides: TGTGCCAGCAGTGCGTTGAATCCGAACACCGGGGAGCTGTTTTTT. Its translation is CASSALNPNTGELFF. Full variable domain (remainder filled in from reference TRBV2 and TRBJ2-2): EPEVTQTPSHQVTQMGQEVILRCVPISNHLYFYWYRQILGQKVEFLVSFYNNEISEKSEIFDDQFSVERPDGSNFTLKIRSTKLEDSAMYFCASSALNPNTGELFFGEGSRLTVL.

This clonotype was seen more than once but under ten times. The genes are TRBV7-2 and TRBJ2-7, with 7 positions matching TRBD1. CDR1 is SGHTA and CDR2 is FQGNSA in the germline V gene. After removal of 1 base from V and 0 bases from J, the junction contained 3 bases not matched to a gene. The length of the CDR3 is 15 residues. CDR3 in DNA: TGTGCCAGCAGCTTAGTCGGGACAGACTCCTACGAGCAGTACTTC. It encodes CASSLVGTDSYEQYF.